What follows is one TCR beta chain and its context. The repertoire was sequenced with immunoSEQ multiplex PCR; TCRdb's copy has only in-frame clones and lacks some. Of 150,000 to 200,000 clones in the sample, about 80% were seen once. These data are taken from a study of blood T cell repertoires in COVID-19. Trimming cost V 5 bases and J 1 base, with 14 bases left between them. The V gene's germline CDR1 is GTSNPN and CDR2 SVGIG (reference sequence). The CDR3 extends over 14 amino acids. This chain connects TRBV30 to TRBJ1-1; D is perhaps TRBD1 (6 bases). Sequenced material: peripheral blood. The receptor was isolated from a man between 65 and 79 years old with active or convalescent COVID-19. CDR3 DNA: TGTGCCTGGGGAACAGGGCGGGCGAACACTGAAGCTTTCTTT. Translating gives CAWGTGRANTEAFF.